This T cell receptor (beta chain) originates from a study of blood T cells in healthy people across ages. It was with a sample-barcoded 5' primer and a J-beta primer mix that a second PCR of roughly 7 to 12 cycles was run. All samples yielded 3 million or more CDR3-containing paired-end reads. TCRdb fed the 5' RACE reads into MiXCR, producing one record per CDR3 protein. This sample yields over a million distinct CDR3 sequences, of which almost 25% are seen a single time; less than 0.85% belongs to the top ten. CDR1 and CDR2 (germline): SGHAT, FQNNGV. Trimming took off 8 bases at V and 6 bases at J, with 11 bases between the two ends. CDR3 length: 11 amino acids. These data are also associated with another study on T cells of mothers and their children. That work states: Sequencing returned over 9 million TCR beta CDR3 reads per mother and about 3 million per child.

This clonotype was obtained from a girl aged 2 to 10 in good health. The chain has TRBV11-2 and TRBJ2-7, with D uncertain. The specimen sequenced was blood. The CDR3 region has the DNA TGTGCCAGCGTCTTTCCGGGCGAGCAGTACTTC. This translates into CASVFPGEQYF.